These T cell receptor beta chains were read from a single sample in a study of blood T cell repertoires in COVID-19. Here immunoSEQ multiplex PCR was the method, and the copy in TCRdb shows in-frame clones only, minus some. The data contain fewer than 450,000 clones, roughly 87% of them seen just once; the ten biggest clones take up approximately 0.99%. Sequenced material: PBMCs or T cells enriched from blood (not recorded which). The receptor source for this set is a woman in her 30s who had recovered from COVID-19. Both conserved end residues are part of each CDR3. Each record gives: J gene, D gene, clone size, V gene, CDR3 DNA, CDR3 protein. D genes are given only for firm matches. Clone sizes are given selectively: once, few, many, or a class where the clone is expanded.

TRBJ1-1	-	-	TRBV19	TGTGCCAGCGCCGGAGGGATGAACACTGAAGCTTTCTTT	CASAGGMNTEAFF
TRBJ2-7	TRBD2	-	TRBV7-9	TGTGCCAGCAGCTTACCAAGAGGAGTAGCGGGGGGCTCCAAGGAGCAGTACTTC	CASSLPRGVAGGSKEQYF
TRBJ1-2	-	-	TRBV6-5	TGTGCCAGCAGTTACTCGTACCGGGGGGGCTACACCTTC	CASSYSYRGGYTF
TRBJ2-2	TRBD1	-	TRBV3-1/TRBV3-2	TGTGCCAGCAGCCAGGGACAGAGGAACACCGGGGAGCTGTTTTTT	CASSQGQRNTGELFF
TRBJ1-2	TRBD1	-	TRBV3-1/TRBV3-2	TGTGCCAGCAGCCAGACTTTACAGGGGGCAAGGTATGGCTACACCTTC	CASSQTLQGARYGYTF
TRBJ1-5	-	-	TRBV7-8	TGTGCCAGCAGAACTAGCCCGGGGGGCAATCAGCCCCAGCATTTT	CASRTSPGGNQPQHF
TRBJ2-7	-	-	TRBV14	TGTGCCAGCAGCCCAGGCAGCTACGAGCAGTACTTC	CASSPGSYEQYF
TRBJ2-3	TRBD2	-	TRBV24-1	TGTGCCACCAGTGACCCCCTAGCGGGGGGGGGCACAGATACGCAGTATTTT	CATSDPLAGGGTDTQYF
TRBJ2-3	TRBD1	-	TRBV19	TGTGCCAGTAGTACACGGACAGGGGGTTACACAGATACGCAGTATTTT	CASSTRTGGYTDTQYF
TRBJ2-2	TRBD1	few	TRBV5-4	TGTGCCAGCTCATCACAGGGGCGCGGGGAGCTGTTTTTT	CASSSQGRGELFF
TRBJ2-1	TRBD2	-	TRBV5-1	TGCGCCAGCACCGAGCGGGGTGGCTCCTACAATGAGCAGTTCTTC	CASTERGGSYNEQFF
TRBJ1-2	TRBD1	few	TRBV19	TGTGCCAGTAGTATTCTCCGGAGGACAGGGGGCAACTATGGCTACACCTTC	CASSILRRTGGNYGYTF
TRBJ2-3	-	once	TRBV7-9	TGTGCCAGCAGCCCCCGTGTTGGGCCATTCGCAGATACGCAGTATTTT	CASSPRVGPFADTQYF
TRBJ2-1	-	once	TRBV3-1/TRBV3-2	TGTGCCAGCAGCCAAGGAGAACTAAATGAGCAGTTCTTC	CASSQGELNEQFF
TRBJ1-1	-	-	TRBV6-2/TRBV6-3	TGTGCCAGCAGTTACCTTACAGGGCGCACTGAAGCTTTCTTT	CASSYLTGRTEAFF
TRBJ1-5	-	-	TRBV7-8	TGTGCCAGCGACAGAACCGGGAATCAGCCCCAGCATTTT	CASDRTGNQPQHF
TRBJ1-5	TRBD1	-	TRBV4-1	TGCGCCAGCAGCCAACCGACAGGGGACTTTAGCAATCAGCCCCAGCATTTT	CASSQPTGDFSNQPQHF
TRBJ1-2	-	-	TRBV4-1	TGCGCCAGCAGCCAAGATGCCGGCCGCGGCGTGGGCTACACCTTC	CASSQDAGRGVGYTF
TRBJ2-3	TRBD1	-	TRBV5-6	TGTGCCAGCAGCTGGGGACAGGGGGCCACAGATACGCAGTATTTT	CASSWGQGATDTQYF
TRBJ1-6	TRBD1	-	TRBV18	TGTGCCAGCTCACGAGGACAGGGGATCACTTCACCCCTCCACTTT	CASSRGQGITSPLHF
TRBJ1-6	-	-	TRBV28	TGTGCCAGCAATTTACAGGGCCCGCCATCACCCCTCCACTTT	CASNLQGPPSPLHF
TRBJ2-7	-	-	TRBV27	TGTGCCAGCAGTCGCAACAGGTACGAGCAGTACTTC	CASSRNRYEQYF
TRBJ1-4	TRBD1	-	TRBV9	TGTGCCAGCAGCGGAGGGACAGGGGAGGCAACTAATGAAAAACTGTTTTTT	CASSGGTGEATNEKLFF
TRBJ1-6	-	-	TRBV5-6	TGTGCCAGCAGCTTGCAGGGGCTGAGTAATTCACCCCTCCACTTT	CASSLQGLSNSPLHF